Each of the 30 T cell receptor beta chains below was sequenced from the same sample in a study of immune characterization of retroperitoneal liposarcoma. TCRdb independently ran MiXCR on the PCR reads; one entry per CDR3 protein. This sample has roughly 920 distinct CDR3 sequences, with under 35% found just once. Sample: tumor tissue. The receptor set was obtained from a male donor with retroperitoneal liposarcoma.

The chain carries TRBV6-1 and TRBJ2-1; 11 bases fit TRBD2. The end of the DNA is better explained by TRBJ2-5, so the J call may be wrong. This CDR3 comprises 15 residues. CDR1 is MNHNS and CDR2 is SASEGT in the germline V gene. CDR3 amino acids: CASSEIAGGQETQYF. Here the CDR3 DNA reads TGTGCCAGCAGTGAAATAGCGGGGGGGCAAGAGACCCAGTACTTC.

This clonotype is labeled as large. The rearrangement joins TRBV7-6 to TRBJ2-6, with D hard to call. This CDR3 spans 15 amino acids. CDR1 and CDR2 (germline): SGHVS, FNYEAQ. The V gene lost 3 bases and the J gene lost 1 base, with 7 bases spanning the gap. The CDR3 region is CASSFTASGANVLTF. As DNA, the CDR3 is TGTGCCAGCAGCTTTACTGCATCTGGGGCCAACGTCCTGACTTTC.

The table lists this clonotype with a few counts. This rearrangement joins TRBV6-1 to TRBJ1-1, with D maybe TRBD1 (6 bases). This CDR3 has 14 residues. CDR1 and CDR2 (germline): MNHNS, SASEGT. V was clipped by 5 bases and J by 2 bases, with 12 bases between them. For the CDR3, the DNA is TGTGCCAGCAGTCACCCGACAGGTAACACTGAAGCTTTCTTT. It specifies CASSHPTGNTEAFF.

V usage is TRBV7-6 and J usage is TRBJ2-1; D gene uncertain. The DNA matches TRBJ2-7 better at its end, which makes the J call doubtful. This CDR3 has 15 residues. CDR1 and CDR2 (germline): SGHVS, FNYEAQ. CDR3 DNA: TGTGCCAGCAGCTTAACACGGCTTCCATACAATGAGCAGTACTTC. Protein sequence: CASSLTRLPYNEQYF.

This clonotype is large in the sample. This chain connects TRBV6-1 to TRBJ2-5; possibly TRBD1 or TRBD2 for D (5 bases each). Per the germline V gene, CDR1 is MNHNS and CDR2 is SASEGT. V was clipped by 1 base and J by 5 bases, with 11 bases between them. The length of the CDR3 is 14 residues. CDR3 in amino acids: CASSEGGTLETQYF. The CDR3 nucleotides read TGTGCCAGCAGTGAAGGTGGGACCCTGGAGACCCAGTACTTC.

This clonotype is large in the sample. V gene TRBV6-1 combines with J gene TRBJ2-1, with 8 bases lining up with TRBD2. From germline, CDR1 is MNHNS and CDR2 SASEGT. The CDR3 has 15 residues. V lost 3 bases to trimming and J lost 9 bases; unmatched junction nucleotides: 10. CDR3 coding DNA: TGTGCCAGCAGTGAGAGGCCGGGACTAGAAGGTGAGCAGTTCTTC. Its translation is CASSERPGLEGEQFF.

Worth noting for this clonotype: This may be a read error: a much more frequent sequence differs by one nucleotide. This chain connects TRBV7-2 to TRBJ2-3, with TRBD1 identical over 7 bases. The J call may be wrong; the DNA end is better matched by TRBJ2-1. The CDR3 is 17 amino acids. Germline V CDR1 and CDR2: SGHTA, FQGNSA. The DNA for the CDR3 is TGTGCCAGCAGCATAGACCCAGCCGGGACAGTTCATGGGACCCAGTTCTTC. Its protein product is CASSIDPAGTVHGTQFF.

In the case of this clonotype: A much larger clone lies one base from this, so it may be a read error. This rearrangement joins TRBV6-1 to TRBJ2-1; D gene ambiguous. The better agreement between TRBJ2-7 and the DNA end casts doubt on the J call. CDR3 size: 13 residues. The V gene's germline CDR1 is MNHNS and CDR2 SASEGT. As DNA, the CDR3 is TGTGCCAGCAGTTACGGCGGAGACAATGAGCAGTACTTC. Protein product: CASSYGGDNEQYF.

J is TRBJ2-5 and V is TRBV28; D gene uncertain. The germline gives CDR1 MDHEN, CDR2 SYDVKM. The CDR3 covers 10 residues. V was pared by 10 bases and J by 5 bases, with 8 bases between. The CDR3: CAIKRETQYF. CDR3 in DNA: TGTGCCATAAAAAGGGAGACCCAGTACTTC.

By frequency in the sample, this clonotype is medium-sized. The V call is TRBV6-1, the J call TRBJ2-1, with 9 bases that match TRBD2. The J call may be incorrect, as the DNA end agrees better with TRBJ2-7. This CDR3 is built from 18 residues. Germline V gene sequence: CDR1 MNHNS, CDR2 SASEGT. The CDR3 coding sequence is TGTGCCAGCAGTGAATCCCCCAGCCTGGGTAGCGGGAGCGGCGAGCAGTACTTC. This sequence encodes CASSESPSLGSGSGEQYF.

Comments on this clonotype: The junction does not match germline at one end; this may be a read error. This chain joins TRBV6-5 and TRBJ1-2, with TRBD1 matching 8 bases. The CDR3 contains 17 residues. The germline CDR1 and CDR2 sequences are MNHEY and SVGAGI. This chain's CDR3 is CASSYPGAQGAYYDYTF. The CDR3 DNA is TGTGCCAGCAGTTACCCGGGGGCTCAGGGGGCTTACTATGACTACACCTTC.

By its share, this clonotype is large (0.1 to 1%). The CDR3 sequence: CAGAPGLAGDGTQYF. The CDR3 DNA sequence: TGTGCCGGAGCCCCGGGACTAGCGGGTGATGGGACCCAGTACTTC. This rearrangement joins TRBV6-1 to TRBJ2-5, with 12 nucleotides matching TRBD2. The J segment lost 7 bases and the V segment lost 11 bases, leaving 14 bases of the junction unmatched. Germline assignment: CDR1 MNHNS and CDR2 SASEGT. The CDR3 has 15 residues.

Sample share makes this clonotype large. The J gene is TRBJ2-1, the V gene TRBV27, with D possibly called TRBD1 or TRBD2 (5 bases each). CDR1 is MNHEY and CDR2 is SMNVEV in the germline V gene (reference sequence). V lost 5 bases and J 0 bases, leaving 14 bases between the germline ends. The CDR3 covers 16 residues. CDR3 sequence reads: CASSIPGRGSYNEQFF. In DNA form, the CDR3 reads TGTGCCAGCAGTATCCCGGGACGGGGCTCCTACAATGAGCAGTTCTTC.

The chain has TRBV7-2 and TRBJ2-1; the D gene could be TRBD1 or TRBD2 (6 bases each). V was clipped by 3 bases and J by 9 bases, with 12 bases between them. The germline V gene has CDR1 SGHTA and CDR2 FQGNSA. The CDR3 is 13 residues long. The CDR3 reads CASSFNGGFEQFF. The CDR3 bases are TGTGCCAGCAGCTTTAACGGGGGCTTTGAGCAGTTCTTC.

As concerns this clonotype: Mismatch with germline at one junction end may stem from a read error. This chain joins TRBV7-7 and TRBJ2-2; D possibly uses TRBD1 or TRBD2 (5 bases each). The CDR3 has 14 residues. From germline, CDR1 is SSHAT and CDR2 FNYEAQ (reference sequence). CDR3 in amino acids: CASSQGAATGELFF. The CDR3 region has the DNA TGTGCTAGCAGCCAGGGAGCAGCCACCGGGGAGCTGTTTTTT.

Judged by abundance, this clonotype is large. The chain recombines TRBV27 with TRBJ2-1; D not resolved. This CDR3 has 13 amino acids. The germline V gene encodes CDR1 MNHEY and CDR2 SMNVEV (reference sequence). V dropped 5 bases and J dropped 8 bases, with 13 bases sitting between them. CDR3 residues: CASSRLVGYEQFF. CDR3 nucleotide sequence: TGTGCCAGCAGTAGATTGGTCGGTTATGAGCAGTTCTTC.

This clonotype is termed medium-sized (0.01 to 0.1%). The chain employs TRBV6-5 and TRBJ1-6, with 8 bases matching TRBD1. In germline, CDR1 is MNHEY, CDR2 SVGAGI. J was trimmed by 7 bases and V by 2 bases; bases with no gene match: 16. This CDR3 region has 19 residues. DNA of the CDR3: TGTGCCAGCAGTTACCAAACGTTGGGGGGCAGGGGGCACAATTCACCCCTCCACTTT. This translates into CASSYQTLGGRGHNSPLHF.

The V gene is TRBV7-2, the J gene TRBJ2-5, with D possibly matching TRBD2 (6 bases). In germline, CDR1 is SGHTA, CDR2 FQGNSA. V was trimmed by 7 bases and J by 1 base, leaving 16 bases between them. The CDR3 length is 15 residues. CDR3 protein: CASTTSRDSQETQYF. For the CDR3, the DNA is TGTGCCAGCACCACTTCGCGGGACTCCCAAGAGACCCAGTACTTC.

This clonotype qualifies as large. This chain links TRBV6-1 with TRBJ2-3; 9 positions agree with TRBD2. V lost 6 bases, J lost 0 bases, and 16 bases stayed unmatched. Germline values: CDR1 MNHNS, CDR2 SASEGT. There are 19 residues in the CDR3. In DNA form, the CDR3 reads TGTGCCAGCAGCCGCCTTTTCGGGACTAGCCTATTAAGCACAGATACGCAGTATTTT. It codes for CASSRLFGTSLLSTDTQYF.

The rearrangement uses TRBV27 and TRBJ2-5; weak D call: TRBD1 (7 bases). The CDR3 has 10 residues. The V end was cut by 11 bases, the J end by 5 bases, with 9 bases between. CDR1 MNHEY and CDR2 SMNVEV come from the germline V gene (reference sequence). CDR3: CAAGGETQYF. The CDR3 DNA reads TGTGCCGCAGGGGGGGAGACCCAGTACTTC.

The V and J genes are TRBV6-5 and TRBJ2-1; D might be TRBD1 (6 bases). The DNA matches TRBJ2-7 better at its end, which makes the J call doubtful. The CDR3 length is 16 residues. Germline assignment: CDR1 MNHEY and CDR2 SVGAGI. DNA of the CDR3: TGTGCCAGCAGCCTCCGGACAGCGACCATCCTGAACGAGCAGTACTTC. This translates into CASSLRTATILNEQYF.

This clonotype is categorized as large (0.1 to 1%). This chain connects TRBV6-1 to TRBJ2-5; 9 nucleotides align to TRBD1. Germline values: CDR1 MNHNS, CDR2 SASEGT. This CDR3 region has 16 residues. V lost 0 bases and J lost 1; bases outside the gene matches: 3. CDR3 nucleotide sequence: TGTGCCAGCAGTGAAGCCCAGACAGGGGGCCAAGAGACCCAGTACTTC. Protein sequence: CASSEAQTGGQETQYF.

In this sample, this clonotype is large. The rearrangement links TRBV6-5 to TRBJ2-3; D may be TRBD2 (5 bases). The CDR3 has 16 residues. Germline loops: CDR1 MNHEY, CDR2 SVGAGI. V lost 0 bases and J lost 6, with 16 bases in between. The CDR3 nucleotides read TGTGCCAGCAGTTACTCGAACACTAGAGCCTCGGATACGCAGTATTTT. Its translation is CASSYSNTRASDTQYF.

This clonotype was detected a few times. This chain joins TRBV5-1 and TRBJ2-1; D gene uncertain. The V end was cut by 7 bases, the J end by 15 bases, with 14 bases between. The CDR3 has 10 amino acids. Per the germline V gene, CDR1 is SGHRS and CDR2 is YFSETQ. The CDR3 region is CASPGVGRFF. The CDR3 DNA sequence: TGCGCCAGCCCCGGCGTAGGTAGGTTCTTC.

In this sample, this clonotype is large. The CDR3 coding sequence is TGTGCCAGCAGACAGGGAAGCGGGAGGGGCGATACGCAGTATTTT. Its protein is CASRQGSGRGDTQYF. The rearrangement uses TRBV6-1 and TRBJ2-3, with 10 nucleotides matching TRBD2. Germline CDR1 is MNHNS and CDR2 is SASEGT. The CDR3 runs 15 residues. Trimming at V came to 6 bases and at J to 6 bases, leaving 9 bases not matched to a gene.

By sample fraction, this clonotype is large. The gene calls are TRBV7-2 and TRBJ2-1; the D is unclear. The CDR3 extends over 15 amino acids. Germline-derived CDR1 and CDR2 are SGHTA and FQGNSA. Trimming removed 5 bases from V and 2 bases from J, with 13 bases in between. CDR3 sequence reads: CASSPLYGAYNEQFF. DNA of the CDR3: TGTGCCAGCAGCCCTTTGTATGGGGCCTACAATGAGCAGTTCTTC.

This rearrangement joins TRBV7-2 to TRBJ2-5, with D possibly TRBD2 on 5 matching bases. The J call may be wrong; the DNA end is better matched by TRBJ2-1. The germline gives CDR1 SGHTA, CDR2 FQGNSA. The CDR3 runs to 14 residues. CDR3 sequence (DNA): TGTGCCAGCAGCTTAGTTGACTACCAAGAGACCCAGTTCTTC. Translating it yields CASSLVDYQETQFF.

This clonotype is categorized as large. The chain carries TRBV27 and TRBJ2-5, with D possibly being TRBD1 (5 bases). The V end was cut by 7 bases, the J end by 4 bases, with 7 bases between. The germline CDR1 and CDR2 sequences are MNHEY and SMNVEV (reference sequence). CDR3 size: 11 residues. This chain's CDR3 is CASTQGETQYF. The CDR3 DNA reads TGTGCCAGCACCCAGGGAGAGACCCAGTACTTC.

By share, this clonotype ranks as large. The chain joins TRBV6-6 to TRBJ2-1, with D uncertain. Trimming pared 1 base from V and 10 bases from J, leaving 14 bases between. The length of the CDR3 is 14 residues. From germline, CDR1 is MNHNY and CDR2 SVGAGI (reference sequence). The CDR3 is CASSYLGGTYEQFF. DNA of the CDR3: TGTGCCAGCAGTTACTTAGGCGGAACCTACGAGCAGTTCTTC.

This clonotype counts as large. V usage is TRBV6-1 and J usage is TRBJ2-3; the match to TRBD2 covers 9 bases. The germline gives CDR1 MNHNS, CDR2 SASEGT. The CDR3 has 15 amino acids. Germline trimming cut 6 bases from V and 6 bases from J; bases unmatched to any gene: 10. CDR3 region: CASRLAGWRVDTQYF. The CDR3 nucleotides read TGTGCCAGCAGGCTAGCGGGATGGAGGGTTGATACGCAGTATTTT.